In its sample, the clone carrying this TCR beta chain was seen a few times. The repertoire was sequenced with immunoSEQ multiplex PCR; TCRdb's copy has only in-frame clones and lacks some. The table shows roughly 72,000 clones, with roughly nine tenths occurring only once. CDR3 length equals 14 residues. Germline-derived CDR1 and CDR2 are MDHEN and SYDVKM. V was trimmed by 6 bases and J by 6 bases, leaving 15 bases between them. This sample was included in a study of T cells in localized non-small cell lung cancer. Source: peripheral blood, taken before any cancer treatment. This receptor was identified in an older male donor with stage III squamous cell lung carcinoma. The genes are TRBV28 and TRBJ2-1; no reliable D call. The CDR3 region has the DNA TGTGCCAGCAGGGGTGTCCTCTCCCTCAATGAGCAGTTCTTC. Amino acids: CASRGVLSLNEQFF. The whole variable domain, filled in from reference TRBV28 and TRBJ2-1, reads DVKVTQSSRYLVKRTGEKVFLECVQDMDHENMFWYRQDPGLGLRLIYFSYDVKMKEKGDIPEGYSVSREKKERFSLILESASTNQTSMYLCASRGVLSLNEQFFGPGTRLTVL.